The clone carrying this TCR beta chain was counted once. Any gene name here is a mouse gene name. The read finishes 1 residue shy of the CDR3 end, and the germline J gene is used to complete it. This entry belongs to a study of tissue T cells after allogeneic stem cell transplantation. Time point: mouse harvest day 7 after allogeneic transplant. The graft held 10^6 splenic CD5+ T cells and 10^7 T-cell-depleted bone marrow cells. Method: immunoSEQ multiplex PCR; TCRdb's copy keeps in-frame clones and lacks some. The table records more than 2,000 clones, 55% of them present only once. Looked up from germline, CDR1 is KGHPV and CDR2 is FQNQEV (reference sequence). CDR3 size: 14 residues. The germline V and J ends were trimmed by 4 bases and 0 bases, with 7 bases remaining between them.

The chain has TRBV26 and TRBJ1-3, with TRBD1 as a possible D gene (5 bases). The sample was spleen. The sequence derives from a female BALB/c mouse given C57BL/6 T cells with graft-versus-host disease after an allogeneic hematopoietic cell transplant. CDR3 DNA (partial): TGTGCCAGCAGTCCGACAGTTTCTGGAAATACGCTCTAT. Residues: CASSPTVSGNTLY. The entire CDR3 sequence reads CASSPTVSGNTLYF.